A single sample is the source of the 27 T cell receptor beta chains below, sequenced in a study of metastatic and nonmetastatic thyroid tumors. Treatment of any kind had been given to no patient before thyroid surgery. Using MiXCR, TCRdb reanalyzed the PCR reads. The table lists about 93,000 clones, more than 9.5% of them singletons. Sequenced input: blood. The receptors originated from a female donor with papillary thyroid cancer or a benign thyroid nodule (not recorded which). Some clones in this sample may be carry-over from other donors' samples.

This clone was detected many times. This sequence may be a read error, since a much larger clone differs from it by one base. This rearrangement joins TRBV4-3 to TRBJ2-2; tentative D call: TRBD2 (6 bases). The CDR3 extends over 17 amino acids. CDR1 is LGHNA and CDR2 is YSLEER in the germline V gene. CDR3 region: CASSQDPLALNTGELLF. The CDR3 bases are TGCGCCAGCAGCCAAGATCCGCTAGCGTTGAACACCGGGGAGCTGCTTTTT.

Points on this clone: This may come from a read error, since a much larger clone is one base off. The gene calls are TRBV20-1 and TRBJ1-5; D might be TRBD1 (6 bases). CDR1 and CDR2 from the germline V gene are DFQATT and SNEGSKA (reference sequence). The CDR3 contains 13 residues. V lost 8 bases, J lost 5 bases, and 16 bases lay in between. The CDR3 DNA is TGCAGTTCTTTAGCGGGGGGCGATCAGCCCCAGCATTTT. It is translated as CSSLAGGDQPQHF.

This clone was counted many times. This chain links TRBV27 with TRBJ1-4; D is unclear. Trimming pared 1 base from V and 0 bases from J, leaving 6 bases between. The germline V gene encodes CDR1 MNHEY and CDR2 SMNVEV (reference sequence). The CDR3 loop spans 15 amino acids. The chain's CDR3 is CASSLLESTNEKLFF. The CDR3 coding sequence is TGTGCCAGCAGTTTATTAGAATCAACTAATGAAAAACTGTTTTTT. The complete variable domain, with remaining parts taken from reference TRBV27 and TRBJ1-4, reads EAQVTQNPRYLITVTGKKLTVTCSQNMNHEYMSWYRQDPGLGLRQIYYSMNVEVTDKGDVPEGYKVSRKEKRNFPLILESPSPNQTSLYFCASSLLESTNEKLFFGSGTQLSVL.

V usage is TRBV30 and J usage is TRBJ2-7, with D perhaps being TRBD1 or TRBD2 (5 bases each). The germline V gene encodes CDR1 GTSNPN and CDR2 SVGIG (reference sequence). V gave up 2 bases and J gave up 3 bases, with 14 bases separating them. The CDR3 covers 14 residues. The CDR3 DNA reads TGTGCCTGGAGTTTATCGGGGCGGCTCTACGAGCAGTACTTC. Its protein product is CAWSLSGRLYEQYF.

This clone has ten or more counts. The chain couples TRBV9 to TRBJ2-3, with D uncertain. This CDR3 has 15 amino acids. Trimming shortened V by 0 bases and J by 4 bases, and 12 bases separated the two germline ends. Looked up from germline, CDR1 is SGDLS and CDR2 is YYNGEE. CDR3 sequence (DNA): TGTGCCAGCAGCGTAGCACCCACCGAAGCAGATACGCAGTATTTT. Amino acid sequence: CASSVAPTEADTQYF.

This clone has a count of ten or more. The V and J genes are TRBV19 and TRBJ1-5, with D possibly being TRBD1 (6 bases). Germline CDR1 reads LNHDA; CDR2 reads SQIVND (reference sequence). The V end was cut by 3 bases, the J end by 0 bases, with 9 bases between. This CDR3 spans 15 amino acids. The CDR3 sequence is CASSIQGISNQPQHF. The CDR3 coding sequence is TGTGCCAGTAGTATCCAGGGGATTAGCAATCAGCCCCAGCATTTT.

Many counts were recorded for this clone. The chain has TRBV20-1 and TRBJ2-2; 12 positions agree with TRBD1. The CDR3 extends over 15 amino acids. Germline V CDR1 and CDR2: DFQATT, SNEGSKA (reference sequence). Trimming cost V 4 bases and J 6 bases; bases outside gene matches: 6. The CDR3 spells CSATRDRGPAGELFF. The CDR3 DNA sequence: TGCAGTGCTACCCGGGACAGGGGGCCGGCCGGGGAGCTGTTTTTT.

This clone was seen many times. The chain uses TRBV7-2 and TRBJ2-7, with TRBD2 matching 7 bases. This CDR3 region has 14 residues. V lost 5 bases and J lost 1; bases outside the gene matches: 5. The germline CDR1 and CDR2 sequences are SGHTA and FQGNSA. CDR3 amino acids: CASSPTSVSYEQYF. The CDR3, as DNA: TGTGCCAGCAGCCCAACTAGCGTTTCCTACGAGCAGTACTTC.

This clone was found many times. The V call is TRBV28, the J call TRBJ2-7; TRBD1 matches at 10 bases. The CDR3 has 14 amino acids. V was clipped by 3 bases and J by 6 bases; unmatched bases: 5. Germline V gene sequence: CDR1 MDHEN, CDR2 SYDVKM. In DNA form, the CDR3 reads TGTGCCAGCAGTTTGGAGGGACAGGGGCCCGAGCAGTACTTC. It yields the protein CASSLEGQGPEQYF.

This clone was observed many times. This chain links TRBV7-9 with TRBJ1-2; no clear D. Germline V gene data show CDR1 as SEHNR and CDR2 as FQNEAQ (reference sequence). The CDR3 runs to 13 residues. Trimming removed 4 bases from V and 4 bases from J, with 10 bases in between. The CDR3 spells CASSSSGPYGYTF. CDR3 DNA: TGTGCCAGCAGCTCCAGCGGACCCTATGGCTACACCTTC. Full variable domain (missing parts from reference TRBV7-9 and TRBJ1-2): DTGVSQNPRHKITKRGQNVTFRCDPISEHNRLYWYRQTLGQGPEFLTYFQNEAQLEKSRLLSDRFSAERPKGSFSTLEIQRTEQGDSAMYLCASSSSGPYGYTFGSGTRLTVV.

Regarding this clone: Possible read error: a much larger clone is one base away. This sequence joins TRBV5-1 and TRBJ2-5, with 8 bases lining up with TRBD1. This CDR3 comprises 16 residues. From germline, CDR1 is SGHRS and CDR2 YFSETQ. The CDR3 DNA reads TGCGCCAGCAGATTGGGACCGACAGGGGTACAAGAGACCCAGTACTTC. Amino acid sequence: CASRLGPTGVQETQYF. Filled out from reference TRBV5-1 and TRBJ2-5, the complete variable domain reads KAGVTQTPRYLIKTRGQQVTLSCSPISGHRSVSWYQQTPGQGLQFLFEYFSETQRNKGNFPGRFSGRQFSNSRSEMNVSTLELGDSALYLCASRLGPTGVQETQYFGPGTRLLVL.

This clone appeared many times. The genes are TRBV25-1 and TRBJ2-1; D uncertain. The CDR3 length is 14 residues. CDR1 and CDR2 (germline): MGHDK, SYGVNS. V gave up 3 bases and J gave up 7 bases, with 13 bases separating them. CDR3 sequence: CASSDLGLGNEQFF. The CDR3 DNA reads as TGTGCCAGCAGTGATCTGGGTCTCGGGAATGAGCAGTTCTTC.

Only one count was recorded for this clone. This may come from a read error, since a much larger clone is one base off. The identical CDR3 is also encoded by other nucleotide sequences in the sample. The chain is built from TRBV20-1 and TRBJ2-1; 7 bases align to TRBD2. The junction had 6 bases not matched to a gene; V was cut back by 3 bases and J by 10 bases. CDR3 length: 12 amino acids. The germline V gene has CDR1 DFQATT and CDR2 SNEGSKA (reference sequence). CDR3 coding DNA: TGCAGTGCTAGGATAGCGGGTGGGGAGCAGTTCTTC. Amino acid sequence: CSARIAGGEQFF.

This clone has more than one count but fewer than ten. V and J are TRBV11-2 and TRBJ2-2; TRBD2 agrees at 7 bases. Germline loops: CDR1 SGHAT, CDR2 FQNNGV. This CDR3 region has 15 residues. V lost 4 bases to trimming and J lost 1 base; unmatched junction nucleotides: 3. CDR3 sequence (DNA): TGTGCCAGCAGCTCAGCTAGCGGGAACACCGGGGAGCTGTTTTTT. It encodes CASSSASGNTGELFF.

In its sample, this clone was seen a few times. With a much larger clone just one base away, this may be a read error. Within the sample, other DNA sequences also encode this same CDR3. This chain connects TRBV29-1 to TRBJ1-1; D call uncertain. The V gene lost 4 bases and the J gene lost 0 bases, with 9 bases spanning the gap. The CDR3 sequence is 13 residues long. Germline V lookup: CDR1 SQVTM, CDR2 ANQGSEA. CDR3 region: CSVGRRLNTEAFF. DNA of the CDR3: TGCAGCGTTGGTCGCAGACTGAACACTGAAGCTTTCTTT.

This clone was observed many times. This chain's CDR3 is CASSSFGPGQGVWGYTF. The DNA of the CDR3 is TGTGCCAGCAGTTCATTTGGTCCGGGACAGGGTGTCTGGGGCTACACCTTC. The chain carries TRBV28 and TRBJ1-2; 9 bases are shared with TRBD1. The V gene's germline CDR1 is MDHEN and CDR2 SYDVKM. V dropped 4 bases and J dropped 8; count of bases not matched to a gene: 17. The CDR3 sequence is 17 residues long.

This clone was seen ten or more times. The genes are TRBV7-2 and TRBJ2-1; D is possibly TRBD2 (5 bases). The V end lost 5 bases, the J end lost 10 bases, and 15 bases lay between the germline ends. The CDR3 covers 13 residues. Germline CDR1 is SGHTA and CDR2 is FQGNSA. The CDR3 sequence is CASSPPGVREQFF. The CDR3 coding sequence is TGTGCCAGCAGCCCCCCCGGGGTACGGGAGCAGTTCTTC.

This clone was observed at least ten times. J is TRBJ2-6 and V is TRBV5-1, with 10 bases identical to TRBD1. Germline CDR1 is SGHRS and CDR2 is YFSETQ. The CDR3 covers 19 residues. Trimming cost V 2 bases and J 0 bases; bases outside gene matches: 8. This chain's CDR3 is CASSLHRDRGSSGANVLTF. The DNA of the CDR3 is TGCGCCAGCAGCTTACACCGGGACAGGGGAAGCTCTGGGGCCAACGTCCTGACTTTC.

The chain links TRBV28 to TRBJ1-2; perhaps TRBD1 as D (5 bases). The CDR3 loop spans 14 amino acids. Deletions cut 6 bases from V and 6 bases from J, with 17 bases between. Germline V gene sequence: CDR1 MDHEN, CDR2 SYDVKM. For the CDR3, the DNA is TGTGCCAGCAGCCAGATTAGGCAGGGACATGGCTACACCTTC. This translates into CASSQIRQGHGYTF.

On this clone itself: A much larger clone lies one base from this, so it may be a read error. The chain uses TRBV29-1 and TRBJ2-2; 8 bases are shared with TRBD1. CDR3 length equals 14 residues. The germline V gene encodes CDR1 SQVTM and CDR2 ANQGSEA. With V trimmed by 4 bases and J by 5 bases, 6 bases remained unmatched. The CDR3 loop is CSVGQGSGTGELFF. Written as DNA, the CDR3 is TGCAGCGTTGGACAGGGGTCAGGAACCGGGGAGCTGTTTTTT.

This clone was counted many times. This same CDR3 is encoded by further DNA sequences in the sample. The chain carries TRBV20-1 and TRBJ1-1, with 7 bases fitting TRBD1. Germline lookup yields CDR1 DFQATT and CDR2 SNEGSKA (reference sequence). CDR3 length: 14 residues. The junction had 12 bases not matched to a gene; V was cut back by 6 bases and J by 5 bases. The CDR3, as DNA: TGCAGTGCAGATAACAGGGGATTATCTACTGAAGCTTTCTTT. Translated, it gives CSADNRGLSTEAFF.

This clone was seen a few times. It may be a read error: a sequence one base away is much more abundant. V gene TRBV12-3 or TRBV12-4 combines with J gene TRBJ1-2, with D maybe TRBD1 (5 bases). This CDR3 spans 12 amino acids. V was cut by 7 bases and J by 12 bases, with 18 bases left in between. The CDR3 protein is CASTKEGHCHTF. For the CDR3, the DNA is TGTGCCAGCACTAAAGAGGGGCACTGCCACACCTTC.

This clone was seen many times. This chain uses TRBV2 with TRBJ1-2; D is undetermined. The CDR3 totals 15 residues. Germline V gives CDR1 SNHLY, CDR2 FYNNEI. Trimming shortened V by 6 bases and J by 5 bases, and 19 bases separated the two germline ends. CDR3 loop: CASSYDRNPIYGYTF. The CDR3 region has the DNA TGTGCCAGCAGCTACGACCGGAATCCGATATATGGCTACACCTTC.

There are many counts of this clone. The rearrangement joins TRBV5-6 to TRBJ2-2; D could derive from TRBD1 or TRBD2 (5 bases each). Germline loops: CDR1 SGHDT, CDR2 YYEEEE. The CDR3 loop spans 14 amino acids. Trimming removed 0 bases at V and 9 bases at J, with 12 bases between. CDR3 residues: CASSLAGAMWELFF. The CDR3 DNA is TGTGCCAGCAGCTTGGCCGGGGCAATGTGGGAGCTGTTTTTT.

This clone was detected ten times or more. V usage is TRBV5-4 and J usage is TRBJ2-3; 7 positions match TRBD2. Trimming removed 2 bases from V and 1 base from J; junction bases left unmatched: 7. This CDR3 comprises 16 residues. The germline CDR1 and CDR2 sequences are SGHNT and YYREEE (reference sequence). CDR3 DNA sequence: TGTGCCAGCAGCTTTGGAGTTCGGGGGGGCACAGATACGCAGTATTTT. Encoded protein: CASSFGVRGGTDTQYF.

This clone was counted ten times or more. This chain uses TRBV20-1 with TRBJ1-4; a possible D gene is TRBD1 (5 bases). The CDR3 has 16 residues. Trimming shortened V by 0 bases and J by 0 bases, and 11 bases separated the two germline ends. Germline assignment: CDR1 DFQATT and CDR2 SNEGSKA (reference sequence). The CDR3, as DNA: TGCAGTGCTAGAGATTACAGGTTGGCAACTAATGAAAAACTGTTTTTT. This encodes CSARDYRLATNEKLFF.

This clone was seen many times. The V gene is TRBV28, the J gene TRBJ1-5; D is undetermined. This CDR3 comprises 12 residues. Per the germline V gene, CDR1 is MDHEN and CDR2 is SYDVKM. Between the trimmed V and J ends, which lost 7 bases and 0 bases, there was a span of 4 bases. The CDR3 region is CASKDSNQPQHF. The CDR3 region has the DNA TGTGCCAGCAAGGATAGCAATCAGCCCCAGCATTTT.